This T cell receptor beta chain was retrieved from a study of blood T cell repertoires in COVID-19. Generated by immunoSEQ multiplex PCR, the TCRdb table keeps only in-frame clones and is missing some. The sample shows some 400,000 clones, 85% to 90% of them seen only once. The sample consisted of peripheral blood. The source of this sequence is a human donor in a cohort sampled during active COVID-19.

The CDR3: CASSLVGQGDLAFF. The CDR3 nucleotides read TGTGCCAGCAGCTTAGTGGGACAGGGGGATTTAGCTTTCTTT. This chain joins TRBV7-9 and TRBJ1-1; 11 bases match TRBD1. The V gene's germline CDR1 is SEHNR and CDR2 FQNEAQ (reference sequence). There are 14 residues in the CDR3. Trimming took 1 base from V and 10 from J; bases not matched to a gene: 5. Drawing the rest from reference TRBV7-9 and TRBJ1-1, the complete variable domain is DTGVSQNPRHKITKRGQNVTFRCDPISEHNRLYWYRQTLGQGPEFLTYFQNEAQLEKSRLLSDRFSAERPKGSFSTLEIQRTEQGDSAMYLCASSLVGQGDLAFFGQGTRLTVV.